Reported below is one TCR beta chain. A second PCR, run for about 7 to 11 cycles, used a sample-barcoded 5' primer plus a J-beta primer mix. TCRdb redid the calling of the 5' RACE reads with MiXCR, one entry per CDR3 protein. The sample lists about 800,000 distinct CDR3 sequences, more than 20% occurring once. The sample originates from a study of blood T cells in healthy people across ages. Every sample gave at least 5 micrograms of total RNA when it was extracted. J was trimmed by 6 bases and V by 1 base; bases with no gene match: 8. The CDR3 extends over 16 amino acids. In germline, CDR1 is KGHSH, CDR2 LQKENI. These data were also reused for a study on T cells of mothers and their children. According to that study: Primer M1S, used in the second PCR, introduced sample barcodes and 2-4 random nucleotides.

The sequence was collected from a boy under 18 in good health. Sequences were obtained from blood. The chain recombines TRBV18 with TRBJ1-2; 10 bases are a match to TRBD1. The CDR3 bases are TGTGCCAGCTCACCACGAGCGGGGACAGGGGACGATGGCTACACCTTC. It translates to CASSPRAGTGDDGYTF.